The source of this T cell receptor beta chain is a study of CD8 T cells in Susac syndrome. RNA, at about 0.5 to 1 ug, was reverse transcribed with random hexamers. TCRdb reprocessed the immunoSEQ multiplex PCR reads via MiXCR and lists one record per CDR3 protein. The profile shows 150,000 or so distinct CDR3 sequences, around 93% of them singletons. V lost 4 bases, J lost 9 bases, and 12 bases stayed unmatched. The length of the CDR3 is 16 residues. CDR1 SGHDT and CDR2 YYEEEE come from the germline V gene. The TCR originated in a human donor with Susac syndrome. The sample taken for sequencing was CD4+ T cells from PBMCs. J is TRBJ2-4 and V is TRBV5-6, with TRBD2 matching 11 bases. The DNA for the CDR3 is TGTGCCAGCAGCCCGTCCGGGACTAGCGGTGGTGGCATTCAGTACTTC. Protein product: CASSPSGTSGGGIQYF.